These 15 T cell receptor beta chains were sequenced from one sample in a study of T cells in Graves' hyperthyroidism and ophthalmopathy. TCR beta CDR3 sequences were amplified from RNA transcripts. The primer set for the first-round RT-PCR of the TCR CDR3 was HTBI. TCRdb recomputed calls from the multiplex PCR reads with MiXCR, one row per CDR3 protein. The sample yields roughly 500,000 distinct CDR3 sequences, about 45% seen once. The material sequenced was peripheral blood or thyroid tissue (not recorded which). All receptors come from an adult woman with Graves' disease, either hyperthyroidism or ophthalmopathy (not recorded which).

This clonotype was seen only a few times. The chain employs TRBV28 and TRBJ1-6; maybe TRBD1 (5 bases). Trimming stripped 5 bases from V and 7 bases from J, with 18 bases between. This CDR3 has 16 amino acids. The germline CDR1 and CDR2 sequences are MDHEN and SYDVKM. The CDR3 DNA reads TGTGCCAGCAGTCCCCTCCGGACATCTAGAAATTCACCCCTCCACTTT. Its translation is CASSPLRTSRNSPLHF.

V is TRBV10-3 and J is TRBJ2-5, with D possibly being TRBD1 or TRBD2 (5 bases each). V shed 3 bases and J shed 4 bases, with 12 bases lying between them. Germline V gene data show CDR1 as ENHRY and CDR2 as SYGVKD. The CDR3 runs to 14 residues. The CDR3 region is CAISDRGAGETQYF. The CDR3 coding sequence is TGTGCCATCAGTGACCGAGGGGCCGGAGAGACCCAGTACTTC.

The chain employs TRBV7-3 and TRBJ2-5, with D possibly called TRBD1 or TRBD2 (5 bases each). This CDR3 contains 16 residues. Trimming stripped 4 bases from V and 5 bases from J, with 20 bases between. The germline V gene encodes CDR1 SGHTA and CDR2 FQGTGA. The CDR3 region is CASSSKPGRRGETQYF. In DNA, the CDR3 is TGTGCCAGCAGCTCTAAACCGGGACGCCGTGGGGAGACCCAGTACTTC.

The J gene is TRBJ2-7, the V gene TRBV7-2, with TRBD2 identical over 15 bases. CDR3 length equals 17 residues. CDR1 is SGHTA and CDR2 is FQGNSA in the germline V gene. V lost 5 bases to trimming and J lost 5 bases; unmatched junction nucleotides: 10. CDR3 sequence: CASSRPGLAGGSDEQYF. Here the CDR3 DNA reads TGTGCCAGCAGCAGACCGGGACTAGCGGGAGGAAGCGACGAGCAGTACTTC.

The J gene is TRBJ1-3, the V gene TRBV15; D unclear. V was cut by 0 bases and J by 0 bases, with 9 bases left in between. CDR3 length: 16 amino acids. Germline V gene lookup returns CDR1 LNHNV and CDR2 YYDKDF (reference sequence). The CDR3 is CATSRELTSSGNTIYF. CDR3 coding DNA: TGTGCCACCAGCAGAGAATTGACCAGCTCTGGAAACACCATATATTTT.

The gene calls are TRBV20-1 and TRBJ1-6; D is uncertain. Germline CDR1 reads DFQATT; CDR2 reads SNEGSKA (reference sequence). The length of the CDR3 is 14 residues. Between the trimmed V and J ends, which lost 0 bases and 7 bases, there was a span of 10 bases. CDR3 sequence reads: CSAREGSGNSPLHF. The CDR3 nucleotides read TGCAGTGCTAGAGAGGGCAGTGGGAATTCACCCCTCCACTTT.

This clonotype was found a few times. The chain carries TRBV20-1 and TRBJ2-7; 8 bases line up with TRBD2. CDR3 size: 14 residues. J lost 3 bases, V lost 5 bases, and 9 bases had no gene match. CDR1 DFQATT and CDR2 SNEGSKA come from the germline V gene (reference sequence). CDR3 bases: TGCAGTGCTCTCTCGACGGGACTAGGCTACGAGCAGTACTTC. This sequence encodes CSALSTGLGYEQYF.

The genes are TRBV5-4 and TRBJ2-2; 10 nucleotides line up with TRBD2. V lost 0 bases, J lost 7 bases, and 6 bases stayed unmatched. Germline V lookup: CDR1 SGHNT, CDR2 YYREEE (reference sequence). The CDR3 has 16 residues. This chain's CDR3 is CASSLAPSGSGGELFF. The CDR3 nucleotides are TGTGCCAGCAGCTTGGCCCCTAGCGGGAGTGGCGGGGAGCTGTTTTTT.

The chain couples TRBV7-8 to TRBJ1-2; D may be TRBD1 (5 bases). V dropped 6 bases and J dropped 2 bases, with 22 bases sitting between them. Per the germline V gene, CDR1 is SGHVS and CDR2 is FQNEAQ. The CDR3 has 17 amino acids. The CDR3 region is CASRSGTERTANYGYTF. The CDR3 DNA is TGTGCCAGCAGGTCTGGGACGGAGCGAACTGCAAACTATGGCTACACCTTC.

This chain links TRBV24-1 with TRBJ2-1, with D perhaps TRBD1 (5 bases). The germline CDR1 and CDR2 sequences are KGHDR and SFDVKD. The CDR3 runs to 13 residues. V gave up 1 base and J gave up 9 bases, with 9 bases separating them. The CDR3 DNA sequence: TGTGCCACCAGTGATTTCCAGGGTTTTGAGCAGTTCTTC. Protein product: CATSDFQGFEQFF.

This clonotype was counted at least ten times. J is TRBJ2-7 and V is TRBV19; 8 nucleotides line up with TRBD2. This CDR3 spans 15 amino acids. With V trimmed by 3 bases and J by 2 bases, 6 bases remained unmatched. CDR1 is LNHDA and CDR2 is SQIVND in the germline V gene (reference sequence). The CDR3 sequence is CASSIWREAAYEQYF. The CDR3 region has the DNA TGTGCCAGTAGTATTTGGCGGGAGGCCGCCTACGAGCAGTACTTC.

Only a few counts were recorded for this clonotype. This rearrangement joins TRBV28 to TRBJ2-7, with 7 bases fitting TRBD1. The CDR3 has 15 amino acids. The V and J ends lost 4 bases and 3 bases, in that order; junction bases with no gene match: 9. Germline values: CDR1 MDHEN, CDR2 SYDVKM. The CDR3 reads CASSSTGTAFYEQYF. The CDR3 DNA reads as TGTGCCAGCAGTTCGACCGGGACAGCTTTCTACGAGCAGTACTTC.

This clonotype has a handful of counts. The rearrangement uses TRBV7-9 and TRBJ1-6; maybe TRBD1 (6 bases). V shed 5 bases and J shed 7 bases, with 12 bases lying between them. This CDR3 comprises 14 residues. Per germline, CDR1 SEHNR and CDR2 FQNEAQ (reference sequence). For the CDR3, the DNA is TGTGCCAGCAGCCCCTTGGGGGGCAATTCACCCCTCCACTTT. It is translated as CASSPLGGNSPLHF.

This clonotype has just a few counts. This chain connects TRBV10-3 to TRBJ1-1; a weak D match, TRBD1 (5 bases). The CDR3 is 13 residues long. The V end was cut by 5 bases, the J end by 6 bases, with 13 bases between. The V gene's germline CDR1 is ENHRY and CDR2 SYGVKD. The CDR3 protein is CAISPQGVAEAFF. For the CDR3, the DNA is TGTGCCATCAGTCCCCAGGGAGTCGCTGAAGCTTTCTTT.

This clonotype occurred a few times. This rearrangement joins TRBV28 to TRBJ2-7, with 9 nucleotides matching TRBD1. The trim removed 4 bases at V and 3 bases at J, leaving 7 bases unmatched. CDR1 MDHEN and CDR2 SYDVKM come from the germline V gene. The CDR3 is 15 residues long. The CDR3 protein is CASSWDPGQGYEQYF. For the CDR3, the DNA is TGTGCCAGCAGTTGGGATCCGGGACAGGGCTACGAGCAGTACTTC. Looking up the rest from reference TRBV28 and TRBJ2-7 gives the full variable domain: DVKVTQSSRYLVKRTGEKVFLECVQDMDHENMFWYRQDPGLGLRLIYFSYDVKMKEKGDIPEGYSVSREKKERFSLILESASTNQTSMYLCASSWDPGQGYEQYFGPGTRLTVT.